The present TCR beta chain was sequenced within a study of PD-1 blockade in mismatch repair-deficient tumors. Study-wide findings and caveats: Tumor-resident clones, often absent from pretreatment blood, expanded after pembrolizumab and then contracted.

Every patient had mismatch repair deficiency by PCR or immunohistochemistry. Losses at the gene ends were 4 bases for V and 1 base for J; bases not matched to a gene: 6. Germline CDR1 SGHVS, CDR2 FQNEAQ. The CDR3 is made up of 15 amino acids. Repertoires were generated with immunoSEQ multiplex PCR, while TCRdb's copy carries only in-frame clones and drops some. The sample lists 15,000 or so clones; more than 65% were seen once. This clone appeared a few times. Antigen unknown. The genes are TRBV7-8 and TRBJ2-7; TRBD1 matches at 8 bases. Specimen: PBMCs, collected 4 weeks after starting pembrolizumab. The sequence came from an adult with mismatch repair-deficient cancer. CDR3 loop: CASSSRGQGSYEQYF. The DNA for the CDR3 is TGTGCCAGCAGCTCAAGAGGACAGGGATCCTACGAGCAGTACTTC. Drawing the rest from reference TRBV7-8 and TRBJ2-7, the complete variable domain is GAGVSQSPRYKVAKRGQDVALRCDPISGHVSLFWYQQALGQGPEFLTYFQNEAQLDKSGLPSDRFFAERPEGSVSTLKIQRTQQEDSAVYLCASSSRGQGSYEQYFGPGTRLTVT.